This TCR beta chain was observed in a study of T cell responses to AZD1222 COVID-19 vaccine. The table came from immunoSEQ multiplex PCR; TCRdb's copy has only in-frame clones and leaves some out. This sample has roughly 120,000 clones, with roughly 85% found just once. This CDR3 comprises 15 residues. The V and J ends lost 2 bases and 0 bases respectively, with 10 bases between them. Study results and caveats: No day 14 peak samples; only post-peak repertoires were characterized. Per reports, nearly half of all spike-specific TCRs target regions that are unmutated in variants. There were vaccine-associated CD4 TCRs across spike, dominant at 160-218 and 743-854.

Turning to this clone: Its antigen is not identified.

Sequences were derived from peripheral blood, sampled on day 0 of AZD1222 vaccination. The chain links TRBV6-7 to TRBJ1-1; D gene unclear. TRBV6-7 is identified as an open reading frame with a role that is uncertain. The TCR sequence derives from an adult in good health. The CDR3 here is CASSYPDRVNTEAFF. The CDR3, as DNA: TGTGCCAGCAGTTACCCGGACCGAGTGAACACTGAAGCTTTCTTT.